The TCR beta chain described here comes from a study of lymphopenia after photon versus proton radiotherapy. Notes on the study in general: Relative stability marked proton patients; photon patients lost diversity and naive cells.

TCRdb's copy holds only in-frame clones and misses some; the assay was immunoSEQ multiplex PCR. This sample has around 62,000 clones, with less than 85% found just once. On this clone itself: What it binds is unknown.

Germline lookup yields CDR1 SGDLS and CDR2 YYNGEE. The CDR3 extends over 11 amino acids. V shed 5 bases and J shed 5 bases, with 7 bases lying between them. The sequence derives from a man between 60 and 75 years old with pancreatic cancer. The chain joins TRBV9 to TRBJ2-5, with D perhaps TRBD2 (5 bases). The specimen comprised peripheral blood, sampled from a patient treated with proton-based radiotherapy. CDR3 in amino acids: CASSTGETQYF. The DNA for the CDR3 is TGTGCCAGCAGTACGGGGGAGACCCAGTACTTC.